One sample yielded the 27 T cell receptor beta chains listed below, sequenced in a study of blood T cell repertoires in COVID-19. Clones were sequenced by immunoSEQ multiplex PCR, and TCRdb holds only the in-frame ones, with some missing. The sample lists under 350,000 clones, about nine tenths occurring once. Sequenced material: PBMCs or T cells enriched from blood (not recorded which). The receptors shown here come from a woman aged 60-70 years who had recovered from COVID-19.

The rearrangement links TRBV3-1 (or the pseudogene TRBV3-2) to TRBJ2-2; tentative D call: TRBD2 (7 bases). The CDR3 extends over 19 amino acids. Trimming removed 4 bases from V and 5 bases from J, with 26 bases in between. Germline values: CDR1 LGHDT, CDR2 YNNKEL (reference sequence). CDR3 residues: CASSPTRWGGLLVTGELFF. As DNA, the CDR3 is TGTGCCAGCAGCCCCACTAGGTGGGGGGGCCTATTGGTAACCGGGGAGCTGTTTTTT.

The CDR3 nucleotides are TGTGCCAGTAGTGTTGGCGGGGGCGCAAATGGCTACACCTTC. This encodes CASSVGGGANGYTF. This chain joins TRBV19 and TRBJ1-2, with D perhaps matching TRBD1 (6 bases). Per germline, CDR1 LNHDA and CDR2 SQIVND (reference sequence). V shed 5 bases and J shed 6 bases, with 16 bases lying between them. This CDR3 has 14 residues.

This chain uses TRBV21-1 with TRBJ1-4. TRBV21-1 is classified as a pseudogene. The CDR3 spans 17 residues. CDR3 DNA: TGTGCCAGCAGCAAAGGTGCTAGGGAGGTCACTAATGAAAAACTGTTTTTT. This gives the protein CASSKGAREVTNEKLFF.

This clone was found a few times. This chain joins TRBV3-1 (or the pseudogene TRBV3-2) and TRBJ1-2; 7 bases match TRBD1. Germline loops: CDR1 LGHDT, CDR2 YNNKEL (reference sequence). With 4 bases clipped from V and 8 bases from J, the junction kept 13 bases outside the gene matches. This CDR3 contains 15 residues. Written as DNA, the CDR3 is TGTGCCAGCAGCCCTTCCGACAGGGAAAGCGTGGGCTACACCTTC. Amino acid sequence: CASSPSDRESVGYTF.

V usage is TRBV11-1 and J usage is TRBJ1-2; D not certain. This CDR3 has 11 residues. Germline CDR1 reads SGHAT; CDR2 reads FQDESV (reference sequence). V lost 4 bases and J 13 bases, leaving 13 bases between the germline ends. CDR3: CASSSAGRITF. The CDR3 DNA follows: TGTGCCAGCAGCTCGGCAGGAAGGATCACCTTC.

This CDR3 is CAINDPRQGTDTQYF. The DNA of the CDR3 is TGTGCCATCAATGATCCCAGGCAGGGGACAGATACGCAGTATTTT. The V and J genes are TRBV10-3 and TRBJ2-3, with D tentatively TRBD1 (6 bases). The germline CDR1 and CDR2 sequences are ENHRY and SYGVKD. The length of the CDR3 is 15 residues. Deletions cut 7 bases from V and 3 bases from J, with 17 bases between.

The chain links TRBV9 to TRBJ1-5; tentative D call: TRBD1 (6 bases). The CDR3 is 14 residues long. Trimming removed 0 bases at V and 7 bases at J, with 11 bases between. Germline CDR1 and CDR2: SGDLS and YYNGEE. The CDR3 bases are TGTGCCAGCAGCGTAGAGGGGGTGGGGCAGCCCCAGCATTTT. Protein: CASSVEGVGQPQHF. Full variable domain (missing parts from reference TRBV9 and TRBJ1-5): DSGVTQTPKHLITATGQRVTLRCSPRSGDLSVYWYQQSLDQGLQFLIQYYNGEERAKGNILERFSAQQFPDLHSELNLSSLELGDSALYFCASSVEGVGQPQHFGDGTRLSIL.

The chain joins TRBV28 to TRBJ1-1, with D uncertain. Trimming took off 4 bases at V and 8 bases at J, with 11 bases between the two ends. This CDR3 has 12 amino acids. Germline-derived CDR1 and CDR2 are MDHEN and SYDVKM. This CDR3 reads CASSSQPREAFF. The CDR3 coding sequence is TGTGCCAGCAGTTCCCAACCTAGAGAAGCTTTCTTT.

The rearrangement links TRBV9 to TRBJ1-6; D call uncertain. The V gene lost 0 bases and the J gene lost 9 bases, with 10 bases spanning the gap. The CDR3 contains 14 residues. The germline CDR1 and CDR2 sequences are SGDLS and YYNGEE. The CDR3 loop reads CASSVGGLGSPLHF. The CDR3 nucleotides are TGTGCCAGCAGCGTAGGAGGTTTGGGTTCACCCCTCCACTTT.

V usage is TRBV7-6 and J usage is TRBJ2-7; D possibly corresponds to TRBD1 (5 bases). Germline lookup yields CDR1 SGHVS and CDR2 FNYEAQ. V gave up 3 bases and J gave up 3 bases, with 15 bases separating them. CDR3 length: 15 amino acids. This chain's CDR3 is CASSLEGAPGYEQYF. As DNA, the CDR3 is TGTGCCAGCAGCTTGGAAGGGGCGCCGGGCTACGAGCAGTACTTC. Variable domain in full (rest from reference TRBV7-6 and TRBJ2-7): GAGVSQSPRYKVTKRGQDVALRCDPISGHVSLYWYRQALGQGPEFLTYFNYEAQQDKSGLPNDRFSAERPEGSISTLTIQRTEQRDSAMYRCASSLEGAPGYEQYFGPGTRLTVT.

The V call is TRBV9, the J call TRBJ2-7; TRBD2 matches 8 bases. Losses at the gene ends were 0 bases for V and 4 bases for J; bases not matched to a gene: 9. The CDR3 runs 16 residues. Germline assignment: CDR1 SGDLS and CDR2 YYNGEE. The CDR3 nucleotides are TGTGCCAGCAGCGTAGGGATCGGGAGGGTCGGATACGAGCAGTACTTC. Encoded protein: CASSVGIGRVGYEQYF.

The J gene is TRBJ1-6, the V gene TRBV2; a weak D match, TRBD1 (6 bases). Trimming took off 7 bases at V and 5 bases at J, with 18 bases between the two ends. The CDR3 loop spans 16 amino acids. Germline V CDR1 and CDR2: SNHLY, FYNNEI. The CDR3 nucleotides are TGTGCCAGCACCCTCACCGGGACAAGGGATAATTCACCCCTCCACTTT. Residues: CASTLTGTRDNSPLHF.

This chain uses TRBV9 with TRBJ2-1, with 11 bases aligning to TRBD2. The germline gives CDR1 SGDLS, CDR2 YYNGEE. V was pared by 4 bases and J by 9 bases, with 9 bases of the junction left unmatched. The CDR3 runs 15 residues. The CDR3 region is CASSSTSGGVGEQFF. In DNA form, the CDR3 reads TGTGCCAGCAGCTCTACTAGCGGGGGTGTAGGTGAGCAGTTCTTC.

The rearrangement links TRBV7-9 to TRBJ2-1, with unresolved D. CDR3 size: 11 residues. V lost 4 bases to trimming and J lost 8 bases, with 6 bases between them. Germline values: CDR1 SEHNR, CDR2 FQNEAQ (reference sequence). The CDR3 sequence is CASSSQDEQFF. For the CDR3, the DNA is TGTGCCAGCAGCTCTCAGGATGAGCAGTTCTTC.

Comment on this clone: The sample holds other DNA sequences that translate to the same CDR3. The rearrangement uses TRBV28 and TRBJ1-1; no clear D gene. The germline CDR1 and CDR2 sequences are MDHEN and SYDVKM. V was shortened by 1 base and J by 5 bases, with 5 bases between the two germline ends. There are 12 residues in the CDR3. The CDR3 DNA reads TGTGCCAGCAGTTTATCCAGAACTGAAGCTTTCTTT. Amino acids: CASSLSRTEAFF.

This sequence joins TRBV7-2 and TRBJ2-1, with D maybe TRBD2 (5 bases). The V end was cut by 5 bases, the J end by 8 bases, with 10 bases between. There are 12 residues in the CDR3. Germline-derived CDR1 and CDR2 are SGHTA and FQGNSA. The DNA of the CDR3 is TGTGCCAGCAGCCCCGGGGTCCATGAGCAGTTCTTC. This encodes CASSPGVHEQFF.

The V call is TRBV12-3 or TRBV12-4, the J call TRBJ1-1; possibly TRBD1 for D (6 bases). This CDR3 has 13 residues. The V and J ends lost 5 bases and 0 bases respectively, with 7 bases between them. The CDR3, as DNA: TGTGCCAGCAGTACAGGGTTGAACACTGAAGCTTTCTTT. This codes for CASSTGLNTEAFF.

V gene TRBV21-1 combines with J gene TRBJ1-5; TRBD1, the D gene given by the table, was not confirmed from the DNA. TRBV21-1 is deemed a pseudogene. CDR3 size: 19 residues. CDR3 protein: CASSKEDRGRINDHQPQHF. The CDR3, as DNA: TGTGCCAGCAGCAAAGAAGACAGGGGGCGAATCAATGACCATCAGCCCCAGCATTTT.

The chain links TRBV27 to TRBJ2-1; D might be TRBD2 (5 bases). The length of the CDR3 is 15 residues. Germline lookup yields CDR1 MNHEY and CDR2 SMNVEV (reference sequence). Trimming pared 5 bases from V and 4 bases from J, leaving 15 bases between. In DNA, the CDR3 is TGTGCCAGCAGTCCGGACTTGAATAGGTACAATGAGCAGTTCTTC. Encoded protein: CASSPDLNRYNEQFF.

V is TRBV6-4 and J is TRBJ2-1; 8 positions agree with TRBD2. The CDR3 length is 16 residues. Looked up from germline, CDR1 is MRHNA and CDR2 is SNTAGT. Trimming removed 6 bases from V and 5 bases from J; junction bases left unmatched: 12. DNA for the CDR3: TGTGCCAGCAGACCCCATAGCGGGGCAACAAACAATGAGCAGTTCTTC. Translation gives CASRPHSGATNNEQFF.

The rearrangement joins TRBV4-1 to TRBJ1-4; no reliable D call. Per the germline V gene, CDR1 is MGHRA and CDR2 is YSYEKL. V gave up 6 bases and J gave up 8 bases, with 10 bases separating them. The CDR3 sequence is 12 residues long. The CDR3: CASSHPQEKLFF. DNA for the CDR3: TGCGCCAGCAGTCATCCTCAGGAAAAACTGTTTTTT.

The rearrangement links TRBV5-4 to TRBJ2-1, with 9 bases that match TRBD2. The CDR3 has 18 residues. Trimming removed 0 bases from V and 5 bases from J; junction bases left unmatched: 12. Germline loops: CDR1 SGHNT, CDR2 YYREEE (reference sequence). CDR3 sequence: CASSLGGSAGGPDNEQFF. CDR3 in DNA: TGTGCCAGCAGCTTGGGCGGAAGTGCGGGAGGGCCAGACAATGAGCAGTTCTTC.

This clone was seen only a few times. This sequence joins TRBV19 and TRBJ1-2, with D tentatively TRBD1 (5 bases). CDR1 and CDR2 from the germline V gene are LNHDA and SQIVND (reference sequence). Deletions cut 7 bases from V and 8 bases from J, with 23 bases between. This CDR3 region has 15 residues. CDR3 bases: TGTGCCAGTAACCCGGGACTCCTAAGAGTCATGGGCTACACCTTC. It specifies CASNPGLLRVMGYTF.

The J gene is TRBJ2-1, the V gene TRBV10-2; D gene unclear. Germline V gene data show CDR1 as WSHSY and CDR2 as SAAADI. Trimming pared 4 bases from V and 4 bases from J, leaving 5 bases between. There are 12 residues in the CDR3. The CDR3, as DNA: TGCGCCAGCAGTGCCCCATACAATGAGCAGTTCTTC. It specifies CASSAPYNEQFF.

This chain connects TRBV9 to TRBJ2-2, with TRBD1 matching over 10 bases. This CDR3 is built from 15 residues. V gave up 3 bases and J gave up 3 bases; unmatched junction bases: 2. Germline V gives CDR1 SGDLS, CDR2 YYNGEE. The CDR3 sequence: CASSAGQGYTGELFF. The CDR3 DNA reads TGTGCCAGCAGCGCGGGACAGGGGTACACCGGGGAGCTGTTTTTT.

This clone was observed a few times. This CDR3 is CSVAIQNGYTF. The CDR3 DNA reads as TGCAGCGTTGCAATACAGAATGGCTACACCTTC. The chain recombines TRBV29-1 with TRBJ1-2; D call uncertain. Trimming removed 4 bases at V and 6 bases at J, with 9 bases between. The CDR3 sequence is 11 residues long. Germline V gives CDR1 SQVTM, CDR2 ANQGSEA.

This rearrangement joins TRBV19 to TRBJ1-1; D call uncertain. Germline assignment: CDR1 LNHDA and CDR2 SQIVND (reference sequence). V was cut by 5 bases and J by 1 base, with 11 bases left in between. The CDR3 runs to 14 residues. The CDR3 loop is CASSPNTENTEAFF. The CDR3 bases are TGTGCCAGTAGTCCTAATACTGAGAACACTGAAGCTTTCTTT.